This T cell receptor beta chain appears in the sequencing data of a study of cytomegalovirus exposure and HLA in healthy donors. PCR was performed using 60 Vbeta and 13 Jbeta primers. Authors' processing steps: Per a later analysis, the number of unique TCR beta chains was around 79 million, of which about 11 million were shared. Sequenced by immunoSEQ multiplex PCR; TCRdb stores in-frame clones only, minus some. Clone size and V and J calls were adopted from that table, with D and trimming inferred from the DNA. Here the sample spans some 130,000 clones, 75% to 85% being singletons. The CDR3 has 16 amino acids. The V segment lost 11 bases and the J segment 0 bases; nucleotides outside the gene matches: 10. The germline CDR1 and CDR2 sequences are SGHTA and FQGNSA. With regard to this clone: Its antigen remains unidentified.

Study-wide points: Across donors, most TCRs were seen rarely, yet some public ones were widespread.

The material sequenced was PBMCs. The chain combines TRBV7-2 with TRBJ2-2; 9 bases agree with TRBD2. This clonotype originated in a male donor in good health and CMV-seronegative. The CDR3 DNA reads TGTGCCTGCGGGGGGGAGCCAGCAGCGAACACCGGGGAGCTGTTTTTT. Translation gives CACGGEPAANTGELFF.